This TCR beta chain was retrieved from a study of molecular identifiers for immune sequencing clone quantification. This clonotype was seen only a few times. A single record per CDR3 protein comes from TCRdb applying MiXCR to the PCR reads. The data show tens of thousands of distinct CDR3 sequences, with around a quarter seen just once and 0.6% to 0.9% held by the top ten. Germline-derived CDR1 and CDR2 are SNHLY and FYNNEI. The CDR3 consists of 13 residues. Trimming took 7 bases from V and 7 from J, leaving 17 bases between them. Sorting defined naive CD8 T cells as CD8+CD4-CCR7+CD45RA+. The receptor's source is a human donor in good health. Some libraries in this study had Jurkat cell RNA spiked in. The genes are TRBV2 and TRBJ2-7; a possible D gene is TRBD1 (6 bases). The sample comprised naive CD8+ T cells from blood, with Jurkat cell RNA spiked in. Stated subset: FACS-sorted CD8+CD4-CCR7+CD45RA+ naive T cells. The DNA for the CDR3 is TGTGCCAGCATTCCCCTGGGGGCTGGGGAGCAGTACTTC. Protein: CASIPLGAGEQYF.